This note documents a single T cell receptor (beta chain) sequence. This record belongs to a study of control samples from healthy donors and cancer patients. Generated by immunoSEQ multiplex PCR, the TCRdb table keeps only in-frame clones and is missing some. The sample includes about 140,000 clones, roughly 92% seen only once; the top ten take approximately 11%. The CDR3 length is 13 residues. V lost 4 bases and J lost 7, with 12 bases in between. Germline values: CDR1 LGHDT, CDR2 YNNKEL (reference sequence). The rearrangement joins TRBV3-1 (or the pseudogene TRBV3-2) to TRBJ2-3; D remains ambiguous. The clonotype comes from a man aged 25 to 40 in good health. The specimen was blood. This CDR3 is CASSRRSYHTQYF. As DNA, the CDR3 is TGTGCCAGCAGCCGGAGATCCTATCATACGCAGTATTTT.